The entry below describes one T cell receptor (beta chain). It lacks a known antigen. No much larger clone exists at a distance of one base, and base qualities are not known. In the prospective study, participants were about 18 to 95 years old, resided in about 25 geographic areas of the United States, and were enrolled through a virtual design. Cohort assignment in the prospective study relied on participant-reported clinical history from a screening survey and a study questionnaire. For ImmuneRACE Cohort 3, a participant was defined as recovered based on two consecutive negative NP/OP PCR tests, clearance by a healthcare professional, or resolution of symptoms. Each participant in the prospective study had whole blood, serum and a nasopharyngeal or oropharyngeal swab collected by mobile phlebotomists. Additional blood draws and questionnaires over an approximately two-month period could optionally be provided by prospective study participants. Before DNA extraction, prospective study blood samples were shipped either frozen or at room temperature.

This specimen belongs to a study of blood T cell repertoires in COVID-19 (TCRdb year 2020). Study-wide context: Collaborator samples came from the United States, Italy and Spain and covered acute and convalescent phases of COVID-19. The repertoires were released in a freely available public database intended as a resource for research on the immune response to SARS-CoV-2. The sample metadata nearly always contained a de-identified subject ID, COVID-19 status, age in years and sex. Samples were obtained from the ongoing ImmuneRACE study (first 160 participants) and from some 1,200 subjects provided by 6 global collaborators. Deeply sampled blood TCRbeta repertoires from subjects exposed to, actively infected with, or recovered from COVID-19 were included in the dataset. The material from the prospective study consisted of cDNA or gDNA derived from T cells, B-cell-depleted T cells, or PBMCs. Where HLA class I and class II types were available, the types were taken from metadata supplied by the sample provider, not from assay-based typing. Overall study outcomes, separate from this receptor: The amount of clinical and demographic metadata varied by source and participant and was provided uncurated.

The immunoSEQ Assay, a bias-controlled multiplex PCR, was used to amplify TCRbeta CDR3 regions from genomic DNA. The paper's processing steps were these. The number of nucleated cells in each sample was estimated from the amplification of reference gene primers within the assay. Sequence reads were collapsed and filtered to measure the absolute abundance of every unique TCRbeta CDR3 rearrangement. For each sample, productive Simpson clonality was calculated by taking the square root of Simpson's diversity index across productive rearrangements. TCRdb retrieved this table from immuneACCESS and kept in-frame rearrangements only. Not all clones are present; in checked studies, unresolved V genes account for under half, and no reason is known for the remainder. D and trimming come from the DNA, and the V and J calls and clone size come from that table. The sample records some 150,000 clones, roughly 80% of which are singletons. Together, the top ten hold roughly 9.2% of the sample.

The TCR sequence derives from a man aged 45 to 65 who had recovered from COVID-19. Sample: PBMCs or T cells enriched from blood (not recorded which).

The CDR3 sequence is CASSQSYEQYF. The DNA sequence reads TGTGCCAGCAGTCAATCCTACGAGCAGTACTTC. The chain is encoded by TRBV6-2 or TRBV6-3 joined to TRBJ2-7; there is no confident call for the D gene. The germline V gene specifies MNHEY as CDR1 and SVGEGT as CDR2. Trimming costs V 5 bases and J 1 base, and their ends lie 3 bases apart. Its CDR3 holds 11 amino acids, cysteine through phenylalanine. Just the 33-base CDR3 DNA is kept, in frame starting at base 1.